This T cell receptor (beta chain) was sequenced for a study of CXCR4 blockade with PD-1 therapy in pancreatic cancer. Study-level points and caveats: Intratumoral clonality (mean approximately 0.15) exceeded healthy blood (roughly 0.05) but did not track survival. Clone frequency correlated with its number of distinct nucleotide rearrangements. Without paired alpha-beta data, shared specificity of dominant clones is unconfirmed.

Germline V gives CDR1 KGHSH, CDR2 LQKENI. The length of the CDR3 is 16 residues. V trimming: 2 bases; J trimming: 0 bases; junction bases outside the gene matches: 4. Profiling relied on immunoSEQ multiplex PCR, and the TCRdb table lists in-frame clones only, not all of them. The data contain about 4,000 clones, around 45% of them seen just once; the ten biggest clones take up about a sixth. Patients who provided the archived tumor blocks had not received neoadjuvant therapy before surgery. In the case of this clone: Its antigen is unknown.

The source is a human donor with pancreatic ductal adenocarcinoma. The rearrangement joins TRBV18 to TRBJ2-3; 8 nucleotides match TRBD2. The sample taken for sequencing was tumor tissue. The CDR3 region has the DNA TGTGCCAGCTCACCAAATGGACTAGCCAGCACAGATACGCAGTATTTT. Its translation: CASSPNGLASTDTQYF.